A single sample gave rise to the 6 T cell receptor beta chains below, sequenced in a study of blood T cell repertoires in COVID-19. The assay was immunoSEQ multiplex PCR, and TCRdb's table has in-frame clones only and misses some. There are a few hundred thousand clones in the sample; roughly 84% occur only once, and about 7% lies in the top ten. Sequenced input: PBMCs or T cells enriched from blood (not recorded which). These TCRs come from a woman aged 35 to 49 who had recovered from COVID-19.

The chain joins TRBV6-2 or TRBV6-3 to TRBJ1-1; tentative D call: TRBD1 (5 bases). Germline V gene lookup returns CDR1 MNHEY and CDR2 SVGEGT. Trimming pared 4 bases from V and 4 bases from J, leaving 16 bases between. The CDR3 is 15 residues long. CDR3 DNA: TGTGCCAGCAGTTGGCCGAGGGGAGGAAGCACTGAAGCTTTCTTT. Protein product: CASSWPRGGSTEAFF.

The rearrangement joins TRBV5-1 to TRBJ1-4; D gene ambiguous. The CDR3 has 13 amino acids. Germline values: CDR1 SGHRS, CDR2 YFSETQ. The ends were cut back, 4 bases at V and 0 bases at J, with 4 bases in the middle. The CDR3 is CASSPTTNEKLFF. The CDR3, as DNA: TGCGCCAGCAGCCCAACAACTAATGAAAAACTGTTTTTT.

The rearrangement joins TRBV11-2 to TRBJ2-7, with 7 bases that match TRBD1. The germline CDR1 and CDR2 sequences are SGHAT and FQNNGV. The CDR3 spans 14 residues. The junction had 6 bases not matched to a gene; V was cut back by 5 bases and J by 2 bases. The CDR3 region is CASSRYGQAYEQYF. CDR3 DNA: TGTGCCAGCAGCCGTTACGGACAGGCCTACGAGCAGTACTTC.

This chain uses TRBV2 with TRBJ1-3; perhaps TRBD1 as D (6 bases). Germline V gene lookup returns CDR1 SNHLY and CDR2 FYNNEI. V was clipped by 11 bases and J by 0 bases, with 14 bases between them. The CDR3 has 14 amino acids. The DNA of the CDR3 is TGTGCCGGCCAACAGGGTCTCTCTGGAAACACCATATATTTT. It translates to CAGQQGLSGNTIYF.

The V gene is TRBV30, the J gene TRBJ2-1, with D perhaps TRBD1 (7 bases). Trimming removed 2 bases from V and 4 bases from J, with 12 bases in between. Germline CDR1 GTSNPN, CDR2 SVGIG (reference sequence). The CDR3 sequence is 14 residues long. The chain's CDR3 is CAWSRGRGYNEQFF. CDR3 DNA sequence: TGTGCCTGGAGTAGGGGGCGGGGTTACAATGAGCAGTTCTTC.

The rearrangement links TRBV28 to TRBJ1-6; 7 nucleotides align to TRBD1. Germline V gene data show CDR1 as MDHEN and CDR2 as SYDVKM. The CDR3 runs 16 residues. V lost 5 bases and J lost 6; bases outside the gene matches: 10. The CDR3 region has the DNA TGTGCCAGCAGTCCTAGACAGGGACTCATTAATTCACCCCTCCACTTT. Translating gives CASSPRQGLINSPLHF.